The 22 T cell receptor beta chains below were found in one sample sequenced in a study of cytomegalovirus exposure and HLA in healthy donors (dated by TCRdb to 2015 to 2018). Libraries were prepared through the immunoSEQ multiplex PCR assay. The multiplex PCR relied on a mix of 60 forward primers for TCR Vbeta segments and 13 reverse primers for TCR Jbeta segments. TCRdb retrieved this table from immuneACCESS and kept in-frame rearrangements only. Not all clones are present; in checked studies, unresolved V genes account for under half, and no reason is known for the remainder. The sample table contains approximately 110,000 clones; only one count was recorded for over 60% of them. About 8.2% of the sample lies in the top ten. Sequenced material: PBMCs. The receptor set was obtained from a woman between 40 and 50 years old in good health and CMV-seropositive.

The rearrangement joins TRBV11-3 to TRBJ2-3; possible D gene TRBD2, 5 bases. Germline loops: CDR1 SGHNT, CDR2 YENEEA. The CDR3 length is 14 residues. Trimming cost V 1 base and J 5 bases, with 10 bases left between them. Here the CDR3 DNA reads TGTGCCAGCAGCTTAGGAGGGTTTGAAGATACGCAGTATTTT. It yields the protein CASSLGGFEDTQYF. The whole variable domain, remainder taken from reference TRBV11-3 and TRBJ2-3, is EAGVVQSPRYKIIEKKQPVAFWCNPISGHNTLYWYLQNLGQGPELLIRYENEEAVDDSQLPKDRFSAERLKGVDSTLKIQPAELGDSAVYLCASSLGGFEDTQYFGPGTRLTVL.

This chain joins TRBV5-4 and TRBJ2-2; 8 bases line up with TRBD1. The CDR3 consists of 15 residues. V trimming: 5 bases; J trimming: 1 base; junction bases outside the gene matches: 4. The germline gives CDR1 SGHNT, CDR2 YYREEE (reference sequence). CDR3 loop: CASRAGTGNTGELFF. DNA for the CDR3: TGTGCCAGCAGGGCCGGGACAGGGAACACCGGGGAGCTGTTTTTT.

The genes are TRBV10-1 and TRBJ2-7; 9 bases map to TRBD2. Germline CDR1 is WNHNN and CDR2 is SYGVQD (reference sequence). CDR3 length equals 15 residues. V lost 10 bases, J lost 4 bases, and 14 bases stayed unmatched. DNA of the CDR3: TGCGCCACCCAGACGGGAGTAGCGGGGGCTTACGAGCAGTACTTC. Translating gives CATQTGVAGAYEQYF.

This clone occurred a few times. The J gene is TRBJ1-2, the V gene TRBV10-3; D perhaps matches TRBD1 (5 bases). Germline loops: CDR1 ENHRY, CDR2 SYGVKD. The CDR3 length is 13 residues. The ends were cut back, 11 bases at V and 4 bases at J, with 17 bases in the middle. CDR3 sequence: CASLGEGSYGYTF. The CDR3 coding sequence is TGTGCCTCCCTTGGGGAGGGGAGCTATGGCTACACCTTC.

J is TRBJ1-2 and V is TRBV15; D is undetermined. The CDR3 is 11 residues long. Germline V gene lookup returns CDR1 LNHNV and CDR2 YYDKDF (reference sequence). V lost 3 bases to trimming and J lost 3 bases, with 2 bases between them. The CDR3 loop is CATSSDYGYTF. The CDR3 region has the DNA TGTGCCACCAGCAGCGACTATGGCTACACCTTC.

V is TRBV7-2 and J is TRBJ2-7, with a tentative D call TRBD2 (6 bases). Trimming removed 5 bases from V and 7 bases from J, with 18 bases in between. CDR1 SGHTA and CDR2 FQGNSA come from the germline V gene. The CDR3 extends over 14 amino acids. The CDR3 nucleotides read TGTGCCAGCAGCAGCATAGCGGCGGGGAATGAGCAGTACTTC. It codes for CASSSIAAGNEQYF.

The CDR3 DNA follows: TGTGCCAGCAGCTTCGACAGGGACACTGAAGCTTTCTTT. Translated: CASSFDRDTEAFF. The gene calls are TRBV7-3 and TRBJ1-1, with TRBD1 matching over 7 bases. Germline CDR1 reads SGHTA; CDR2 reads FQGTGA. The CDR3 covers 13 residues. V was clipped by 3 bases and J by 3 bases; unmatched bases: 1. The variable domain in full, completed from reference TRBV7-3 and TRBJ1-1, reads GAGVSQTPSNKVTEKGKYVELRCDPISGHTALYWYRQSLGQGPEFLIYFQGTGAADDSGLPNDRFFAVRPEGSVSTLKIQRTERGDSAVYLCASSFDRDTEAFFGQGTRLTVV.

This clone was detected only once. The V and J genes are TRBV9 and TRBJ2-3; 12 bases agree with TRBD1. The CDR3 totals 16 residues. Germline assignment: CDR1 SGDLS and CDR2 YYNGEE. V lost 4 bases to trimming and J lost 3 bases; unmatched junction nucleotides: 6. The CDR3, as DNA: TGTGCCAGCAGCACCGGGACAGGGGGCGCAACAGATACGCAGTATTTT. Translation gives CASSTGTGGATDTQYF.

This clone was observed a few times. V gene TRBV6-5 combines with J gene TRBJ1-1; D not certain. Germline lookup yields CDR1 MNHEY and CDR2 SVGAGI. Trimming removed 2 bases at V and 0 bases at J, with 7 bases between. This CDR3 has 14 residues. The CDR3 nucleotides are TGTGCCAGCAGTTACGGTTTAGTGAACACTGAAGCTTTCTTT. It translates to CASSYGLVNTEAFF.

This chain links TRBV4-3 with TRBJ2-7; weak D call: TRBD1 (5 bases). CDR3 size: 15 residues. Germline CDR1 LGHNA, CDR2 YSLEER. V lost 4 bases to trimming and J lost 4 bases, with 17 bases between them. CDR3 sequence (DNA): TGCGCCAGCAGCCGAGCCCTGACAGAGTTGTACGAGCAGTACTTC. This encodes CASSRALTELYEQYF.

The sample holds a few counts of this clone. V is TRBV4-3 and J is TRBJ1-4, with 7 bases that match TRBD1. Per germline, CDR1 LGHNA and CDR2 YSLEER. This CDR3 has 15 amino acids. V lost 2 bases, J lost 9 bases, and 9 bases stayed unmatched. The CDR3 loop reads CASSQTHRGVQKLFF. The DNA for the CDR3 is TGCGCCAGCAGCCAAACTCACAGGGGCGTTCAAAAACTGTTTTTT.

V gene TRBV6-7 combines with J gene TRBJ2-2, with D possibly being TRBD1 (6 bases). TRBV6-7 carries the ORF label, with uncertain function. V was cut by 2 bases and J by 5 bases, with 15 bases left in between. The CDR3 contains 16 residues. The CDR3 sequence: CASSYARGKWTGELFF. The CDR3 nucleotides are TGTGCCAGCAGTTACGCCAGGGGAAAATGGACCGGGGAGCTGTTTTTT.

The chain links TRBV7-2 to TRBJ2-2; the match to TRBD1 covers 8 bases. The germline V gene has CDR1 SGHTA and CDR2 FQGNSA. The CDR3 consists of 16 residues. V dropped 1 base and J dropped 1; count of bases not matched to a gene: 2. The chain's CDR3 is CASSLVGTGNTGELFF. The CDR3 DNA reads as TGTGCCAGCAGCTTAGTCGGGACAGGGAACACCGGGGAGCTGTTTTTT. The variable domain in full, completed from reference TRBV7-2 and TRBJ2-2, reads GAGVSQSPSNKVTEKGKDVELRCDPISGHTALYWYRQSLGQGLEFLIYFQGNSAPDKSGLPSDRFSAERTGGSVSTLTIQRTQQEDSAVYLCASSLVGTGNTGELFFGEGSRLTVL.

V is TRBV7-2 and J is TRBJ2-1; D remains unclear. The CDR3 runs to 11 residues. Germline V gene data show CDR1 as SGHTA and CDR2 as FQGNSA. V gave up 4 bases and J gave up 6 bases, with 4 bases separating them. In nucleotides, the CDR3 is TGTGCCAGCAGCTCTTCCAATGAGCAGTTCTTC. Protein sequence: CASSSSNEQFF. The complete variable domain, with remaining parts taken from reference TRBV7-2 and TRBJ2-1, reads GAGVSQSPSNKVTEKGKDVELRCDPISGHTALYWYRQSLGQGLEFLIYFQGNSAPDKSGLPSDRFSAERTGGSVSTLTIQRTQQEDSAVYLCASSSSNEQFFGPGTRLTVL.

The chain employs TRBV4-3 and TRBJ2-7, with no clear D. Germline CDR1 LGHNA, CDR2 YSLEER. The ends were cut back, 0 bases at V and 4 bases at J, with 13 bases in the middle. The CDR3 spans 15 residues. The CDR3 sequence: CASSQDAQPYYEQYF. CDR3 in DNA: TGCGCCAGCAGCCAAGACGCACAGCCCTATTACGAGCAGTACTTC.

The chain joins TRBV6-5 to TRBJ2-1; the D is unclear. Germline values: CDR1 MNHEY, CDR2 SVGAGI. V was shortened by 4 bases and J by 5 bases, with 15 bases between the two germline ends. This CDR3 contains 15 residues. CDR3 region: CASSSPGSLHNEQFF. The CDR3 bases are TGTGCCAGCAGTTCGCCCGGGTCCCTCCACAATGAGCAGTTCTTC.

V gene TRBV5-4 combines with J gene TRBJ1-1, with D tentatively TRBD1 (6 bases). Trimming removed 3 bases at V and 1 base at J, with 13 bases between. Germline V CDR1 and CDR2: SGHNT, YYREEE (reference sequence). The CDR3 loop spans 15 amino acids. This CDR3 is CASSSWTASNTEAFF. Written as DNA, the CDR3 is TGTGCCAGCAGCTCCTGGACAGCTTCGAACACTGAAGCTTTCTTT.

This sequence joins TRBV5-4 and TRBJ2-7; tentative D call: TRBD1 (6 bases). Trimming cost V 4 bases and J 1 base, with 9 bases left between them. Germline V CDR1 and CDR2: SGHNT, YYREEE (reference sequence). The CDR3 sequence is 13 residues long. CDR3 loop: CASSPGQSYEQYF. The DNA for the CDR3 is TGTGCCAGCAGCCCCGGACAGTCCTACGAGCAGTACTTC. The full variable domain, its missing parts supplied by reference TRBV5-4 and TRBJ2-7, is ETGVTQSPTHLIKTRGQQVTLRCSSQSGHNTVSWYQQALGQGPQFIFQYYREEENGRGNFPPRFSGLQFPNYSSELNVNALELDDSALYLCASSPGQSYEQYFGPGTRLTVT.

This sequence joins TRBV19 and TRBJ1-1; 10 positions agree with TRBD1. The CDR3 loop spans 13 amino acids. The ends lost 5 bases at V and 5 bases at J; junction bases unmatched: 2. CDR1 and CDR2 from the germline V gene are LNHDA and SQIVND (reference sequence). Here the CDR3 reads CASSGQGGTEAFF. In DNA form, the CDR3 reads TGTGCCAGTAGTGGACAGGGGGGGACTGAAGCTTTCTTT.

This clone has a handful of counts. The chain joins TRBV4-1 to TRBJ1-5, with 9 positions matching TRBD1. This CDR3 is built from 15 residues. Unmatched junction bases numbered 7, after V lost 5 bases and J lost 5 bases. Germline V lookup: CDR1 MGHRA, CDR2 YSYEKL. CDR3 loop: CASSFRDREDQPQHF. CDR3 DNA: TGCGCCAGCAGCTTCCGGGACAGGGAGGATCAGCCCCAGCATTTT.

This chain connects TRBV2 to TRBJ2-7; tentative D call: TRBD1 (6 bases). The CDR3 runs to 15 residues. V gave up 6 bases and J gave up 2 bases, with 17 bases separating them. The germline CDR1 and CDR2 sequences are SNHLY and FYNNEI. CDR3 nucleotides: TGTGCCAGCAGACCCAGCCGGGACATTACCTACGAGCAGTACTTC. The encoded protein is CASRPSRDITYEQYF.

This clone was seen only once. The V gene is TRBV13, the J gene TRBJ1-2; D ambiguous. This CDR3 comprises 14 residues. Trimming shortened V by 0 bases and J by 7 bases, and 12 bases separated the two germline ends. The V gene's germline CDR1 is PRHDT and CDR2 FYEKMQ (reference sequence). The CDR3, as DNA: TGTGCCAGCAGCTTAGGAACCCCTATCGGTGGCTACACCTTC. Its translation: CASSLGTPIGGYTF.